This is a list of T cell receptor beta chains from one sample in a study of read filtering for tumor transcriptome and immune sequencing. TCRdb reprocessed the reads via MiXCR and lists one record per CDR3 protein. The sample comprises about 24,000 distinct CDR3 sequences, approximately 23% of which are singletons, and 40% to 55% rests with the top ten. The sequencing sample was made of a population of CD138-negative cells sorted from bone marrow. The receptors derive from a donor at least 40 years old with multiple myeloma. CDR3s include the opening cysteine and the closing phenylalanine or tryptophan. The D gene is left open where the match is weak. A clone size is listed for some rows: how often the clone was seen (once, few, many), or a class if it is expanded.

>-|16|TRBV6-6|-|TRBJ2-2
TGTGCCGGCAGTTACTCCACAGGGAAGGACACCGGGGAGCTGTTTTTT
CAGSYSTGKDTGELFF
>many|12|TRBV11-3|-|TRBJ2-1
TGTGCCAGCAGCTTGGACGGGGTTGAGCAGTTCTTC
CASSLDGVEQFF
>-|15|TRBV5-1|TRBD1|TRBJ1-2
TGCGCCAGCAGCTTATATACAGGGGACCTCTTTGGCTACACCTTC
CASSLYTGDLFGYTF
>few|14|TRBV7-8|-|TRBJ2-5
TGTGCCAGCAGCTTAGCGTTCGGGAAAGAGACCCAGTACTTC
CASSLAFGKETQYF
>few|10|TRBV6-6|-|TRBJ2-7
TGTGCCACATGGAGGGACGAGCAGTACTTC
CATWRDEQYF
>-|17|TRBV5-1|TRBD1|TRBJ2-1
TGCGCCGGCAGCGGATCGGTCCCAGGGGGTCGGAACAATGAGCAGTTCTTC
CAGSGSVPGGRNNEQFF
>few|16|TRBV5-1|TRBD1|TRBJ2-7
TGCGCCAGCAGCCCCCCTACCGGGACAGGGCCCACCGAGCAGTACTTC
CASSPPTGTGPTEQYF
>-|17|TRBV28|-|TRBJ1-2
TGTGCCAGCAGTCCGTCCTCGACAGGCCACCAACTTTATGGCTACACCTTC
CASSPSSTGHQLYGYTF
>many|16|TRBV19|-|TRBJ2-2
TGTGCCAGTAGTAAAGGACAAACCGCGAACACCGGGGAGCTGTTTTTT
CASSKGQTANTGELFF
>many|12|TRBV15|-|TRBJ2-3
TGTGCCACCAGCGAGAGCACAGATACGCAGTATTTT
CATSESTDTQYF
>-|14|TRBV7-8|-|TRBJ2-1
TGTGCCAGCAGCTTAGAGACTCAGGGAAATGAGCAGTTCTTC
CASSLETQGNEQFF
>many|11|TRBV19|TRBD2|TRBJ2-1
TGTGCCAGTAGTCGGGGGGGTGAGCAGTGCTTC
CASSRGGEQCF
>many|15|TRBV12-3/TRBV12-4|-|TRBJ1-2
TGTGCCAGCATCGGGGACGGAACTGCTAACTATGGCTACACCTTC
CASIGDGTANYGYTF
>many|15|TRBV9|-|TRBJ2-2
TGTGCCAGCAGCCCCAGGGCGGTTAACACCGGGGAGCTGTTTTTT
CASSPRAVNTGELFF
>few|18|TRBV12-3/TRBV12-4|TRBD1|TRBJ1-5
TGTGCCAGCAGTTTAAAGGCAGGGGGCGGTGGAAGCAATCAGCCCCAGCATTTT
CASSLKAGGGGSNQPQHF
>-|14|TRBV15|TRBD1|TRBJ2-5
TGTGCCACCAGCGCCGGGACAGACCAAGAGACCCAGTACTTC
CATSAGTDQETQYF
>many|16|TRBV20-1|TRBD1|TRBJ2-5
TGCAGTGCCACACTAGAAGGACAGGGCAATCAAGAGACCCAGTACTTC
CSATLEGQGNQETQYF
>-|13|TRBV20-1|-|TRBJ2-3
TGCAGTGCTACACAGGGGAGGGCAGATACGCAGTATTTT
CSATQGRADTQYF
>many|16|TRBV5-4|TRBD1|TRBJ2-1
TGTGCCAGCAAAGACCCAGGACAGGGGGCGTGGAATGAGCAGTTCTTC
CASKDPGQGAWNEQFF
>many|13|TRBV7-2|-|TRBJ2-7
TGTGCCAGCAGCCCAAACGGGTTAAACGAGCAGTACTTC
CASSPNGLNEQYF
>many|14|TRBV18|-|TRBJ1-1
TGTGCCAGCTCACATGGGGGAACGGACACTGAAGCTTTCTTT
CASSHGGTDTEAFF
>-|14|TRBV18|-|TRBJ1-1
TGTGCCAGCACCCGGGACTGTATGAACGCTGAAGCTTTCTTT
CASTRDCMNAEAFF
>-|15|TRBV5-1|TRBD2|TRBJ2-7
TGCGCCAGCAGGCGAGCGGGGGCCTTATCCTACGGGCAGTACTTC
CASRRAGALSYGQYF
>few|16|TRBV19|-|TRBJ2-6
TGTGCCAGTAGGGAAGGCCCGAATACTGGGGCCAACGTCCTGACTTTC
CASREGPNTGANVLTF
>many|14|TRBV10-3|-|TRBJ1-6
TGTGCCATCAGTCCGATCCTAGATAATTCACCCCTCCACTTT
CAISPILDNSPLHF
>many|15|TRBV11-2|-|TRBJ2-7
TGTGCCAGCAGCTTTGAGCGGACGTCGCACTACGAGCAGTACTTC
CASSFERTSHYEQYF
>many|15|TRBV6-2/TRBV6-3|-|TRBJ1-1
TGTGCCAGCAGTTACGTGGCAGCCCCGGGCACTGAAGCTTTCTTT
CASSYVAAPGTEAFF
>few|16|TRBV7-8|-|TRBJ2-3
TGTGCCAGCAGCTTAGCGTTCACCTCCCGCACAGATACGCAGTATTTT
CASSLAFTSRTDTQYF